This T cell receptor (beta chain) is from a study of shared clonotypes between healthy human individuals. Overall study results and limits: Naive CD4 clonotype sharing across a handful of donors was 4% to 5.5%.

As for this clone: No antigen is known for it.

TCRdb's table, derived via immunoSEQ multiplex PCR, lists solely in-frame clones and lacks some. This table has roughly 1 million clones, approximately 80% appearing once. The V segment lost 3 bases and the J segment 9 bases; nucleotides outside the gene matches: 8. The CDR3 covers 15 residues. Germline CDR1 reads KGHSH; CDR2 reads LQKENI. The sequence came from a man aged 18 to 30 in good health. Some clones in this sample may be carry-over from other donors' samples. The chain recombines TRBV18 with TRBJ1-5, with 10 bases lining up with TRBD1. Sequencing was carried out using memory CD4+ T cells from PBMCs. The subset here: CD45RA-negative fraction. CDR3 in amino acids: CASSPGQGHGRPQHF. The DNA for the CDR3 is TGTGCCAGCTCACCGGGACAGGGGCACGGAAGGCCCCAGCATTTT.